Ten or more counts support the clone carrying this T cell receptor (beta chain). The antigen remains unidentified. The sample originates from a study of read filtering for tumor transcriptome and immune sequencing. About the research overall: TCR-mapped reads were about 4 to 10.27 million with IR-seq versus about 80 to 1273 with RNA-seq.

In germline, CDR1 is LNHDA, CDR2 SQIVND (reference sequence). The CDR3 has 14 amino acids. V gave up 5 bases and J gave up 9 bases, with 17 bases separating them. Findings of the study overall: Dropping single-read clonotypes raised IR-seq and RNA-seq shared-clonotype correlation. This fraction held mixed bone marrow immune cells after CD138-negative sorting.

Molecular barcoded adaptors covering alpha/delta and beta/gamma chains were used on 400 ng RNA. MiXCR, run by TCRdb on the reads, gives a single entry per CDR3 protein. The top ten hold around 20% of the sample, which has more than 35,000 distinct CDR3 sequences, around 13% seen once. The TCR comes from a donor over 35 with multiple myeloma. The chain is built from TRBV19 and TRBJ2-1; tentative D call: TRBD1 (5 bases). Sequencing was performed on a population of CD138-negative cells sorted from bone marrow. CDR3 DNA: TGTGCCAGTAGTTCATCGCCCGTGGGGCTTGAGCAGTTCTTC. Translating it yields CASSSSPVGLEQFF. Full variable domain (rest looked up from reference TRBV19 and TRBJ2-1): DGGITQSPKYLFRKEGQNVTLSCEQNLNHDAMYWYRQDPGQGLRLIYYSQIVNDFQKGDIAEGYSVSREKKESFPLTVTSAQKNPTAFYLCASSSSPVGLEQFFGPGTRLTVL.